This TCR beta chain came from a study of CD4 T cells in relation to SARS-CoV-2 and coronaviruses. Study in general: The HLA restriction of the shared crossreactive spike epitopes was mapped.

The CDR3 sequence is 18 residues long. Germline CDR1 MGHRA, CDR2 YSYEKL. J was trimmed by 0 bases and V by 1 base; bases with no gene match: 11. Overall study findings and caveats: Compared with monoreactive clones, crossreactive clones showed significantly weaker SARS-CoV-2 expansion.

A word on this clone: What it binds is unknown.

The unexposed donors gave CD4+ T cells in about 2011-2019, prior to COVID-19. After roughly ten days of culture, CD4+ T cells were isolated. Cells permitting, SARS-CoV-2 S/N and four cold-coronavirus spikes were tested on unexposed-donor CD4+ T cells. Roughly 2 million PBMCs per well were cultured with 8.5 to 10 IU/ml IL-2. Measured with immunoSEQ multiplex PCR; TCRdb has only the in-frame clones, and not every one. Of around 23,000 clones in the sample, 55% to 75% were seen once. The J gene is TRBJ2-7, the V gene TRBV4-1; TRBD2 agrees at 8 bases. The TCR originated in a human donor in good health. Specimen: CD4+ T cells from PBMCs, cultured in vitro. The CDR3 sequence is CASSQGITAGGFSYEQYF. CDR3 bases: TGCGCCAGCAGCCAAGGAATTACCGCGGGGGGATTCTCCTACGAGCAGTACTTC.